This T cell receptor (beta chain) was recorded in a study of blood T cell repertoires in COVID-19. Study context: Sources were T cells, B-cell-depleted T cells, or PBMCs; the material itself was cDNA or gDNA.

Self-reported history from a screening survey and questionnaire set each donor's cohort. The V and J ends lost 4 bases and 3 bases, in that order; junction bases with no gene match: 12. The CDR3 runs to 17 residues. The germline CDR1 and CDR2 sequences are SGHKS and YYEKEE (reference sequence). Profiled with immunoSEQ multiplex PCR; TCRdb holds only in-frame clones, not every one. The table shows about 180,000 clones, with roughly 88% occurring only once. The source is a young woman who had recovered from COVID-19. This chain connects TRBV5-5 to TRBJ1-3; 8 nucleotides align to TRBD1. The sequencing input was PBMCs or T cells enriched from blood (not recorded which). Here the CDR3 reads CASSLIRYRGFGNTIYF. CDR3 DNA sequence: TGTGCCAGCAGCCTGATTAGGTACAGGGGGTTTGGAAACACCATATATTTT.